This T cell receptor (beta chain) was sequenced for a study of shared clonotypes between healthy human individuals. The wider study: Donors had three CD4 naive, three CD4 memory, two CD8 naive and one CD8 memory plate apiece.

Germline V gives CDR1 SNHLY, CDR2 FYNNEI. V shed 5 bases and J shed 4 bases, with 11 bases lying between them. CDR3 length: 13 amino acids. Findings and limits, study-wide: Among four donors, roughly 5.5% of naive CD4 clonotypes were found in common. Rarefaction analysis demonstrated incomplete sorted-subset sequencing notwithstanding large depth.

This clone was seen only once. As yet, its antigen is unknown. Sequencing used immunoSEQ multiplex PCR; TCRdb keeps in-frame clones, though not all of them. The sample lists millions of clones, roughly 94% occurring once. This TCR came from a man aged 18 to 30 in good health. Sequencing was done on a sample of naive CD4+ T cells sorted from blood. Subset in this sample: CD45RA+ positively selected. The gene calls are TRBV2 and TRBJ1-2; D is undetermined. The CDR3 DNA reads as TGTGCCAGCAGTTACGGTCCTTCCTATGGCTACACCTTC. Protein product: CASSYGPSYGYTF.